This T cell receptor (beta chain) was obtained from a study of cytotoxic CD8 clonotypes in ibrutinib-treated CLL. Study-wide results and caveats: Investigators sampled sustained-remission and progressing patients at differing times.

About this clone: Its antigen remains unidentified.

Researchers set a sequencing depth target of 1 in 200,000 to 1 in 1 million T cells. The table came from immunoSEQ multiplex PCR; TCRdb's copy has only in-frame clones and leaves some out. The table includes 150,000 to 200,000 clones, 70% to 90% detected once. V shed 0 bases and J shed 4 bases, with 12 bases lying between them. The CDR3 extends over 15 amino acids. CDR1 is SGHDN, CDR2 FVKESK, per germline. V is TRBV14 and J is TRBJ1-1; tentative D call: TRBD1 (6 bases). The receptor's source is a human donor with chronic lymphocytic leukemia. The material sequenced was PBMCs, taken at disease progression, from a patient treated with ibrutinib. The CDR3 bases are TGTGCCAGCAGCCAAGATGCTGTGACAGGCACTGAAGCTTTCTTT. Translation: CASSQDAVTGTEAFF.